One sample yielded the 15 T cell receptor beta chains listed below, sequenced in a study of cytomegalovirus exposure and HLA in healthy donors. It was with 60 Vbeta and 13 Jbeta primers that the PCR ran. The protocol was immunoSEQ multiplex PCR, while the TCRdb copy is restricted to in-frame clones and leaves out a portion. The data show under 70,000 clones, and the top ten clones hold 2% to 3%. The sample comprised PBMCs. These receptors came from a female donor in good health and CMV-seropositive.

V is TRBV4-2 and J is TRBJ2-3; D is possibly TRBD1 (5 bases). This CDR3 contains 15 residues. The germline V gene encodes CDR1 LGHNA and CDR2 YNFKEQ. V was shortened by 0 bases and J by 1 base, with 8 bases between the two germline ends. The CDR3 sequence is CASSQDFRGTDTQYF. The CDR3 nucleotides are TGTGCCAGCAGCCAAGATTTCAGGGGCACAGATACGCAGTATTTT.

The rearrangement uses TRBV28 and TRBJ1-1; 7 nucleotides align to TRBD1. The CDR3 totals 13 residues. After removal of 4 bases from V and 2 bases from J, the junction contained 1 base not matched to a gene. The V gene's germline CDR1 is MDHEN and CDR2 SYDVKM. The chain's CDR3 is CASSYRGNTEAFF. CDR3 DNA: TGTGCCAGCAGTTACAGGGGTAACACTGAAGCTTTCTTT.

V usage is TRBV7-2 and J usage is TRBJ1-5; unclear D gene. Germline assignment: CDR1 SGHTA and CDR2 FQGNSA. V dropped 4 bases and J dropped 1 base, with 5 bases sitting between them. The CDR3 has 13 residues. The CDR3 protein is CASSYTSNQPQHF. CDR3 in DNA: TGTGCCAGCAGCTACACGAGCAATCAGCCCCAGCATTTT.

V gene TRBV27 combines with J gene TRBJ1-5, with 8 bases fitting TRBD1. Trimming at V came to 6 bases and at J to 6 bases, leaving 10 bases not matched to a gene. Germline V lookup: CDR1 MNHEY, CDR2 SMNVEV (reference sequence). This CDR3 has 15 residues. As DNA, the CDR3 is TGTGCCAGCAGCCCCCTAACAGGGGGTGGTCAGCCCCAGCATTTT. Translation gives CASSPLTGGGQPQHF.

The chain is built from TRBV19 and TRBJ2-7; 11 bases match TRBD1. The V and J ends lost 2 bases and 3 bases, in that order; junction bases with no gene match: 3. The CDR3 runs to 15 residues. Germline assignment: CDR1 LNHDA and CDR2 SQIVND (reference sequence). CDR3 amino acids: CASSIFGTGGYEQYF. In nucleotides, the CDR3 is TGTGCCAGTAGTATATTTGGGACAGGGGGCTACGAGCAGTACTTC.

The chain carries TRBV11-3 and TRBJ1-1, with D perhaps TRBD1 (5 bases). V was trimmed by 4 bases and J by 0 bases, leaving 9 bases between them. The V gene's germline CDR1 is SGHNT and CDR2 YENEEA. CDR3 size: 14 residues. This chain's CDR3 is CASSSGLVNTEAFF. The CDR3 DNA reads TGTGCCAGCAGCTCGGGACTCGTGAACACTGAAGCTTTCTTT.

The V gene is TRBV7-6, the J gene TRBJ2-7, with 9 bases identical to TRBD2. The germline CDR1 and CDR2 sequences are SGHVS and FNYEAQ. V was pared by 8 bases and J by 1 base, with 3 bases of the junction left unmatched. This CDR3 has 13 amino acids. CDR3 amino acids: CASALAGSYEQYF. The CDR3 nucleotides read TGTGCCAGCGCGCTAGCGGGGTCCTACGAGCAGTACTTC.

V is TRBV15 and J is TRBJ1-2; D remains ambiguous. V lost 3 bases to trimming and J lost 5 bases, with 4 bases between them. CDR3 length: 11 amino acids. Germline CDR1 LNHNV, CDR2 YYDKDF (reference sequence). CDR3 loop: CATSSRYGYTF. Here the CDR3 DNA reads TGTGCCACCAGCAGCAGATATGGCTACACCTTC.

CDR3 sequence (DNA): TGTGCCAGCAGCGCACTAGCGGGGAGCTCCTACGAGCAGTACTTC. It yields the protein CASSALAGSSYEQYF. The chain is built from TRBV7-3 and TRBJ2-7, with 10 bases that match TRBD2. This CDR3 region has 15 residues. V lost 5 bases to trimming and J lost 0 bases; unmatched junction nucleotides: 4. From germline, CDR1 is SGHTA and CDR2 FQGTGA.

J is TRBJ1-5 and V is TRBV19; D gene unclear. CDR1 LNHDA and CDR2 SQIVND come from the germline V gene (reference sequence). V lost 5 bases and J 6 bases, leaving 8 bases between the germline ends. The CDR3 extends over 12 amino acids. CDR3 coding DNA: TGTGCCAGTAGTCGGGAGGGTCAGCCCCAGCATTTT. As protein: CASSREGQPQHF. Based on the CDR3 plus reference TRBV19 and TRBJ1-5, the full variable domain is DGGITQSPKYLFRKEGQNVTLSCEQNLNHDAMYWYRQDPGQGLRLIYYSQIVNDFQKGDIAEGYSVSREKKESFPLTVTSAQKNPTAFYLCASSREGQPQHFGDGTRLSIL.

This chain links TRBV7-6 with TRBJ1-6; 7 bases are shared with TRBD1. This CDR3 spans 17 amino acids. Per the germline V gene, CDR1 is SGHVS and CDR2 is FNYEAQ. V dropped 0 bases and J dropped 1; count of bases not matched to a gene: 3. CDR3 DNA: TGTGCCAGCAGCTTAGCGTCAGGGGGTTCCTATAATTCACCCCTCCACTTT. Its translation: CASSLASGGSYNSPLHF.

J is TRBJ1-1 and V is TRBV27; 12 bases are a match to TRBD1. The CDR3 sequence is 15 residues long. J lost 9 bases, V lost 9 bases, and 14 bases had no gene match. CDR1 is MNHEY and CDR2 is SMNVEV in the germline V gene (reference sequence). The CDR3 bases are TGTGCCAGTTCAACGGGACAGGGGGCGCGAGGGAAAGCTTTCTTT. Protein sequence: CASSTGQGARGKAFF.

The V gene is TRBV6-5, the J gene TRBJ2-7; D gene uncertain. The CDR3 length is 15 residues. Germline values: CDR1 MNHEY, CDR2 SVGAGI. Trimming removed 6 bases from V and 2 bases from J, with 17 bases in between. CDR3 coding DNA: TGTGCCAGCAGCTCCCCCACTAAGTCCACCTACGAGCAGTACTTC. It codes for CASSSPTKSTYEQYF.

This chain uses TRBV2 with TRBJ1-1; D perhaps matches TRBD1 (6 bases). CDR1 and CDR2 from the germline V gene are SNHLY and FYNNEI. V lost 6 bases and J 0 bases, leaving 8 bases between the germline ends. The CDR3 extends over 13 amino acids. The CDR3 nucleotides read TGTGCCAGCAGCGGACAGATGAACACTGAAGCTTTCTTT. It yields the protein CASSGQMNTEAFF.

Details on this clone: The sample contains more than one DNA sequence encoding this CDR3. CDR3 region: CAWSVRTTNEKLFF. Here the CDR3 DNA reads TGTGCCTGGAGTGTCAGAACAACTAATGAAAAACTGTTTTTT. The genes are TRBV30 and TRBJ1-4, with no clear D. Trimming shortened V by 0 bases and J by 0 bases, and 5 bases separated the two germline ends. This CDR3 has 14 amino acids. Germline V gene lookup returns CDR1 GTSNPN and CDR2 SVGIG (reference sequence).